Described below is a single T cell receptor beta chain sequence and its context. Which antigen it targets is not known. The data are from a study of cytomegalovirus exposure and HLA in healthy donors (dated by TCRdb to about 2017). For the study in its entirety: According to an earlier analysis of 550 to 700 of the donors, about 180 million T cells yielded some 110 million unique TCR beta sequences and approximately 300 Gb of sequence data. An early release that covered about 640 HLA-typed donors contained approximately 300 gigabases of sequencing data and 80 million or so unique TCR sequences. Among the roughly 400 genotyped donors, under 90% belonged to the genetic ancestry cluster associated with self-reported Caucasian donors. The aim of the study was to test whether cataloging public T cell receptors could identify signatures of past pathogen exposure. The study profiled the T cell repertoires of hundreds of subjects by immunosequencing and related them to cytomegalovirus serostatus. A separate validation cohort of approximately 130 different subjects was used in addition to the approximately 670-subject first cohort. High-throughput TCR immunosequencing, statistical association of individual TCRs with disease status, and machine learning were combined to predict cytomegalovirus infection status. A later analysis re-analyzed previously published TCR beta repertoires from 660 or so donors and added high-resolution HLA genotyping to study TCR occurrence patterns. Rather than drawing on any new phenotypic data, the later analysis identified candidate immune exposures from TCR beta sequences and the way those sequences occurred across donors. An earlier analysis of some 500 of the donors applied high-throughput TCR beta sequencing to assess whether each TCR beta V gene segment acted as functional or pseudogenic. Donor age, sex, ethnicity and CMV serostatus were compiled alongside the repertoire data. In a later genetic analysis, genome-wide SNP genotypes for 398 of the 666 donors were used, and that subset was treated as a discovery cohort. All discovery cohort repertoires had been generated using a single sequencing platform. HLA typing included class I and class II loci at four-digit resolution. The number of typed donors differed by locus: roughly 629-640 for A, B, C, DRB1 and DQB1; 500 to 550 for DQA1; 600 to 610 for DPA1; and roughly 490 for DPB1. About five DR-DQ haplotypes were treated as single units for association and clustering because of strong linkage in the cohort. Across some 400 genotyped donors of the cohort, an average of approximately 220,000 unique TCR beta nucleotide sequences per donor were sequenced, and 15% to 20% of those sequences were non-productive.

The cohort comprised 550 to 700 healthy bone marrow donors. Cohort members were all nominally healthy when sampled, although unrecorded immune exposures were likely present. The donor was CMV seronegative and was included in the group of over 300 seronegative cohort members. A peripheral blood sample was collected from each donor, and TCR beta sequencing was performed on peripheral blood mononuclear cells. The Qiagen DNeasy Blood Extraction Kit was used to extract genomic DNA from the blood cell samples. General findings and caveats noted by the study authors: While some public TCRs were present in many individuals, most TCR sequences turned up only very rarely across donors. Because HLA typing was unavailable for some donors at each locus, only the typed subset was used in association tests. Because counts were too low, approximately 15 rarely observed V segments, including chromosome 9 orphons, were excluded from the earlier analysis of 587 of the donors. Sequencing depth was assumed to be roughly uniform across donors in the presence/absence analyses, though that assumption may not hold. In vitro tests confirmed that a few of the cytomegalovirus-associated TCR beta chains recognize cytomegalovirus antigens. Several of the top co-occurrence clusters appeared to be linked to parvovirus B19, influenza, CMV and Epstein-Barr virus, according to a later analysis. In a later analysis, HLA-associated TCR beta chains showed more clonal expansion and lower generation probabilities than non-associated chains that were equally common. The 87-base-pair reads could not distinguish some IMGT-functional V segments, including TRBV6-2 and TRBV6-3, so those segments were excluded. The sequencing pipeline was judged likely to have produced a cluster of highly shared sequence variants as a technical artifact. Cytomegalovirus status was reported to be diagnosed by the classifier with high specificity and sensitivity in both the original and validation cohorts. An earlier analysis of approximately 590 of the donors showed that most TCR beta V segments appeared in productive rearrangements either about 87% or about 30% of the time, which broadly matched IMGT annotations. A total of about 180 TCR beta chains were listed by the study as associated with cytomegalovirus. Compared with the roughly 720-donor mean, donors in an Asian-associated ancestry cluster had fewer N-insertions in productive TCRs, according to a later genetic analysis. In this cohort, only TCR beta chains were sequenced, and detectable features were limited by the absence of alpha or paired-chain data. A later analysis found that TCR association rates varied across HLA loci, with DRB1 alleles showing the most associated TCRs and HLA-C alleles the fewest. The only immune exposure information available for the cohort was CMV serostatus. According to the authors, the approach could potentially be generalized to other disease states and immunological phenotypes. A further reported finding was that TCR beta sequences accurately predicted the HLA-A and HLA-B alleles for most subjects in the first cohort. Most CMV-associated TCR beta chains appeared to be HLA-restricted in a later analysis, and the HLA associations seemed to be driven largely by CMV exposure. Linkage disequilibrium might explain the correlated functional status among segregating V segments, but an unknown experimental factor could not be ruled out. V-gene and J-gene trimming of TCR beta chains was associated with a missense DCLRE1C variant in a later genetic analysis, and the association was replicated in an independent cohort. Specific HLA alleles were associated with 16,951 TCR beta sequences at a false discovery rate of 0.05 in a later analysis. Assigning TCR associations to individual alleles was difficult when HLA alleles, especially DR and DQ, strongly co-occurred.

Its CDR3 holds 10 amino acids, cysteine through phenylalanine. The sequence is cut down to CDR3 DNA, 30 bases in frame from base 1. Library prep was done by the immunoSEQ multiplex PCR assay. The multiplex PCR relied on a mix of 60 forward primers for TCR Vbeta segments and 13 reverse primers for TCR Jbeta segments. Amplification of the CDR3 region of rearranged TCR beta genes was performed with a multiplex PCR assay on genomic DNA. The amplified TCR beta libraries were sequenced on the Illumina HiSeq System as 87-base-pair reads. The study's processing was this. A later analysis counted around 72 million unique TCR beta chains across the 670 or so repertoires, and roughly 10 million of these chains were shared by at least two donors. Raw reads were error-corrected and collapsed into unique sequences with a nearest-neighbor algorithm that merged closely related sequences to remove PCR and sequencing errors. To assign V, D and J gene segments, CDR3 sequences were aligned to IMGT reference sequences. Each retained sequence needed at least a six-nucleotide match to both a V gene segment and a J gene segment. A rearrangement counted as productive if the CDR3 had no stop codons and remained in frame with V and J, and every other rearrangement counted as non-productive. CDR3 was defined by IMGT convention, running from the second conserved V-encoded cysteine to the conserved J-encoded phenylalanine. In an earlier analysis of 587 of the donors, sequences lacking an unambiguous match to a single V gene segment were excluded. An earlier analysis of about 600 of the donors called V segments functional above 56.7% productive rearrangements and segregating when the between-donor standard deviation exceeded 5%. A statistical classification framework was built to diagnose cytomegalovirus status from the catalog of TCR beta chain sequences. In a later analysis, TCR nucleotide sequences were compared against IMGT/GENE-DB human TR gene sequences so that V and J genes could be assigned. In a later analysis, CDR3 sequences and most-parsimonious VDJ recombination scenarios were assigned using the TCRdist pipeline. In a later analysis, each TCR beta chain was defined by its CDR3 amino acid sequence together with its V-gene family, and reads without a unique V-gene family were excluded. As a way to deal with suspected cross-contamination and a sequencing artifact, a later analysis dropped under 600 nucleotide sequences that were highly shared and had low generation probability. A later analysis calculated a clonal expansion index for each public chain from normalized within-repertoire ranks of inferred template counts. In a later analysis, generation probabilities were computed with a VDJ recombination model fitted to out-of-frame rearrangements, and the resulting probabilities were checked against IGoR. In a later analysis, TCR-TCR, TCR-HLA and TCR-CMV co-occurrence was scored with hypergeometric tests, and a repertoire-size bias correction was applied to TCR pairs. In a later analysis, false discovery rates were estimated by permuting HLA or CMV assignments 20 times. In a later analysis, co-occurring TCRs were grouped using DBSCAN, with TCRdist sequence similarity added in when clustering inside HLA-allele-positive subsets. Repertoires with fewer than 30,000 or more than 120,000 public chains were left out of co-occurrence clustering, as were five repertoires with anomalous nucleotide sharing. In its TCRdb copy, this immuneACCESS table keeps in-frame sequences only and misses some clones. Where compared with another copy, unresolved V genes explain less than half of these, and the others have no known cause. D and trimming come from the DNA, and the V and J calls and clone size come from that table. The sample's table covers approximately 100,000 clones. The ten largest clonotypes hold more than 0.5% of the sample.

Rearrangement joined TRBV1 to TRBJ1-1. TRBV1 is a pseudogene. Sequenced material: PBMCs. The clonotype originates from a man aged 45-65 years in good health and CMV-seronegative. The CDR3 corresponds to CTSSEGEAFF. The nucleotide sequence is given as TGCACCAGCAGCGAGGGCGAAGCTTTCTTT.